The T cell receptor (beta chain) described here comes from a study of tumor and adjacent non-tumor tissue in lung cancer. Whole-study context: Samples averaged about 3.8 million productive TCRbeta reads each. Study observations and caveats: Compared with tumor, normal lung showed significantly lower TCR diversity.

The CDR3 has 15 residues. CDR1 and CDR2 from the germline V gene are MNHNS and SASEGT. V dropped 2 bases and J dropped 7 bases, with 14 bases sitting between them. The template was RNA from unsorted bulk tissue. The normal lung tissue was taken more than 3 cm from the tumor edge. Donors were chemotherapy-naive, newly diagnosed lung cancer surgical patients in China, August–November 2014. A note on this clonotype: As yet, its antigen is unknown.

A modified ARM-PCR protocol with three rounds of nested PCR amplified TCRbeta. One entry per CDR3 protein, called by TCRdb with MiXCR from the multiplex PCR reads. This table has more than 55,000 distinct CDR3 sequences, 76% appearing once. Sequencing used distant non-tumor lung tissue. The origin of this receptor is a man aged 55 to 70 with non-small cell lung cancer. The chain is built from TRBV6-1 and TRBJ2-2, with TRBD2 as a possible D gene (6 bases). The CDR3 DNA reads as TGTGCCAGCAGTGAACTACCGGGAGTCATCGGGGAGCTGTTTTTT. This translates into CASSELPGVIGELFF.